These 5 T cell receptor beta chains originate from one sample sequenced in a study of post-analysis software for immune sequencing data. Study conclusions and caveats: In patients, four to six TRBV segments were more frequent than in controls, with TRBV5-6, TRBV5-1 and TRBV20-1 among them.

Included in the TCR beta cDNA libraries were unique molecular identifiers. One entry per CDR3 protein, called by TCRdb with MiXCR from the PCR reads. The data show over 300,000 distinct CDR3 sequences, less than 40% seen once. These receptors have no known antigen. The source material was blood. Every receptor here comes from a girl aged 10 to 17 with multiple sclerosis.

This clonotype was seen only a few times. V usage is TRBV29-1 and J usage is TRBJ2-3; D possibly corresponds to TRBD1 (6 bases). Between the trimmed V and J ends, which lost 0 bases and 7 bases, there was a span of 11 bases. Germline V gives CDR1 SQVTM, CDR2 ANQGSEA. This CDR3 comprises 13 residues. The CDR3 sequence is CSVEEGAGYTQYF. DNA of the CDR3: TGCAGCGTTGAAGAGGGGGCAGGGTATACGCAGTATTTT.

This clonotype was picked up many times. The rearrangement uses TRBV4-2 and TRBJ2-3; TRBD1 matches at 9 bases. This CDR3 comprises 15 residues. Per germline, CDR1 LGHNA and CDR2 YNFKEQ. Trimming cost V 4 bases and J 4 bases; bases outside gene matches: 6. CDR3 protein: CASSLGQGRADTQYF. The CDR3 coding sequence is TGTGCCAGCAGCCTGGGACAGGGACGGGCAGATACGCAGTATTTT.

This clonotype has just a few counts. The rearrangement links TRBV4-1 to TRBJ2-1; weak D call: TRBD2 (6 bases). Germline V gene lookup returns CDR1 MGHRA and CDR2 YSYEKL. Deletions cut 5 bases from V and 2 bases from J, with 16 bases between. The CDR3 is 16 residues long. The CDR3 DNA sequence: TGCGCCAGCAGCAAAATAGCGGATAGAACCTACAATGAGCAGTTCTTC. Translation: CASSKIADRTYNEQFF.

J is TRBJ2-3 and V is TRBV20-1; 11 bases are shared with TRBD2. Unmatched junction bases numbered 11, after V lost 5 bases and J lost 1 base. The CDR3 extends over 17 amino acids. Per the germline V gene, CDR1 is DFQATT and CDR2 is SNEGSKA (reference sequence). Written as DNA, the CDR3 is TGCAGTGCTCGAGCGGCTAGCGGGAGGCACGGCACAGATACGCAGTATTTT. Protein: CSARAASGRHGTDTQYF.

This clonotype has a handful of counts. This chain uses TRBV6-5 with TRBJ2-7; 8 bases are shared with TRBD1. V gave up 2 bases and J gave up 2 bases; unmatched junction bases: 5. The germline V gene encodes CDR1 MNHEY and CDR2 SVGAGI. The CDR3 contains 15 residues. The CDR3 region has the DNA TGTGCCAGCAGTTACCAGACAGGGGCTACCTACGAGCAGTACTTC. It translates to CASSYQTGATYEQYF.